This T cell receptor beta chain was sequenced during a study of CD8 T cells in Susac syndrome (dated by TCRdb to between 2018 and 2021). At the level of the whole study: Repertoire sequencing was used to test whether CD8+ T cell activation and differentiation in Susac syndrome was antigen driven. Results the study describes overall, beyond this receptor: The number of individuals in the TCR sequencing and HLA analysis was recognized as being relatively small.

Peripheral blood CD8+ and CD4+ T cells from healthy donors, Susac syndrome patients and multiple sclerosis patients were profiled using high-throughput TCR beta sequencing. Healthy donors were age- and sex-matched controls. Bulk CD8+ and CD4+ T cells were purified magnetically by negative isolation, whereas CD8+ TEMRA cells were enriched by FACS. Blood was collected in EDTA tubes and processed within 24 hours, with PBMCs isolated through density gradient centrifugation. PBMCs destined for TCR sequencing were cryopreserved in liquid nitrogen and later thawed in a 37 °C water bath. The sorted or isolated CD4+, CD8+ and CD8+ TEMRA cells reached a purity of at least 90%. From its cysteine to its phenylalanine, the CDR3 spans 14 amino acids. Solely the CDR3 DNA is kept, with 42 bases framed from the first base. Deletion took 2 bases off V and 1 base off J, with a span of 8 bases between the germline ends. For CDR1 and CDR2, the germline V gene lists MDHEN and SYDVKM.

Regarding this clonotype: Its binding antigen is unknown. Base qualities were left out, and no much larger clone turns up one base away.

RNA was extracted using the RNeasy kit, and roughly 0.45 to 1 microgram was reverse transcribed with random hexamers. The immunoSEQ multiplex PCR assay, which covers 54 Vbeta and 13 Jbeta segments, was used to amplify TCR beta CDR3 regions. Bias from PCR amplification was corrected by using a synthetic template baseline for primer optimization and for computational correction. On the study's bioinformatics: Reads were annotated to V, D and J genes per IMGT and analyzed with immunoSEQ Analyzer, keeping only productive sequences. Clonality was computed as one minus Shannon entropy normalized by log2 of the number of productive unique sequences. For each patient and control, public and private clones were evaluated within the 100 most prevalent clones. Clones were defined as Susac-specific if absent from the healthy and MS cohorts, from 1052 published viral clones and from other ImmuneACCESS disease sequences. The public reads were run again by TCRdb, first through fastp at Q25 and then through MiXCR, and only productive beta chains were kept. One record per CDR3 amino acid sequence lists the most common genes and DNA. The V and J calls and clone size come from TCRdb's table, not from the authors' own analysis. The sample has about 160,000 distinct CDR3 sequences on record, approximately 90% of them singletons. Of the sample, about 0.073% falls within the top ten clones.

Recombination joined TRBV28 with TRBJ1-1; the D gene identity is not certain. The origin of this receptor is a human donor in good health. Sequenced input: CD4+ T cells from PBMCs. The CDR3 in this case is CASSLSTENTEAFF. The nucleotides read TGTGCCAGCAGTTTAAGCACAGAGAACACTGAAGCTTTCTTT.